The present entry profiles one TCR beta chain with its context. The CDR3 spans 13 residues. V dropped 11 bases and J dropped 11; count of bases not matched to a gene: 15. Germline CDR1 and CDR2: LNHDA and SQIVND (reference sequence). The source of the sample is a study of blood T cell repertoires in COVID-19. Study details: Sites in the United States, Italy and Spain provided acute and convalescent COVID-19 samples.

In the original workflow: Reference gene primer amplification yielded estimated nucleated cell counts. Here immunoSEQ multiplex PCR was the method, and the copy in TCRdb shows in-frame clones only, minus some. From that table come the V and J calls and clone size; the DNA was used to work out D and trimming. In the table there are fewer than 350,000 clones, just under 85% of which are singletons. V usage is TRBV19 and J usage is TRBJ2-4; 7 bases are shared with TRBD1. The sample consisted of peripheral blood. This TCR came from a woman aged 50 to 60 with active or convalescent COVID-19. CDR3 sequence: CACKDTGVKVQYF. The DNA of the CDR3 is TGTGCCTGCAAAGATACAGGGGTAAAAGTTCAGTACTTC.